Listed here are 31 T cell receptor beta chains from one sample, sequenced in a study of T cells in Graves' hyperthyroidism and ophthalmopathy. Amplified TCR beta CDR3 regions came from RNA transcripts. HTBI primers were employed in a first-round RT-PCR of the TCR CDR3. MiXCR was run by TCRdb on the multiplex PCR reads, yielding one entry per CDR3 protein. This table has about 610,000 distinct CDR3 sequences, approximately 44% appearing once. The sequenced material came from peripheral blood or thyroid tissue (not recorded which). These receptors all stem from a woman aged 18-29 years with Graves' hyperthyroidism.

The CDR3 nucleotides are TGCAGCGTAGGGCAGGGGGCGAGCACCGGGGAGCTGTTTTTT. Protein product: CSVGQGASTGELFF. The chain employs TRBV29-1 and TRBJ2-2, with 8 bases identical to TRBD1. V shed 6 bases and J 4 bases; nucleotides not matched to a gene: 7. The V gene's germline CDR1 is SQVTM and CDR2 ANQGSEA. This CDR3 region has 14 residues.

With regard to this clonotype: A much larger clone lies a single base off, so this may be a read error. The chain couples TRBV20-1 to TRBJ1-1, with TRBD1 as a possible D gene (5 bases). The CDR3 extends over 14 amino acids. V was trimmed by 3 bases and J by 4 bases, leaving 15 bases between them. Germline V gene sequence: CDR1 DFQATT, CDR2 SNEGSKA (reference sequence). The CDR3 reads CSARESRGGTEAFF. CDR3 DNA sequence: TGCAGTGCTAGGGAATCCCGGGGGGGCACTGAAGCTTTCTTT.

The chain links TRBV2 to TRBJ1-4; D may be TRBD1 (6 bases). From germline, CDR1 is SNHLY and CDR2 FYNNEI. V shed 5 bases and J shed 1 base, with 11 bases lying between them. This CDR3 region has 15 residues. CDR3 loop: CASSLSRGTNEKLFF. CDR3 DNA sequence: TGTGCCAGCAGTTTATCCAGGGGAACTAATGAAAAACTGTTTTTT.

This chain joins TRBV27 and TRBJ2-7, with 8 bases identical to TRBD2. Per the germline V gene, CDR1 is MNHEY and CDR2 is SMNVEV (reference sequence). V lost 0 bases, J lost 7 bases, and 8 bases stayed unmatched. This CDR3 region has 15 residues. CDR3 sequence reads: CASSLSTAGGNEQYF. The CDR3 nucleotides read TGTGCCAGCAGTTTATCAACCGCGGGAGGAAATGAGCAGTACTTC.

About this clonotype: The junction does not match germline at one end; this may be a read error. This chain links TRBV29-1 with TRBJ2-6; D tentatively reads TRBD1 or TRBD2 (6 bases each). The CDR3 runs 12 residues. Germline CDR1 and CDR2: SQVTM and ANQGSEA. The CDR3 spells CSALVGGNTEAF. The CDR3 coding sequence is TGCAGCGCACTCGTAGGGGGGAACACTGAAGCTTTC.

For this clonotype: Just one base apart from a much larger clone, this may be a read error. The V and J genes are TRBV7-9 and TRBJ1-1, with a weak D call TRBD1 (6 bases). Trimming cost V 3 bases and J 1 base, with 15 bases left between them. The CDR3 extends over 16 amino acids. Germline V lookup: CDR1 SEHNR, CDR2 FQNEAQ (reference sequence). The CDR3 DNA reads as TGTGCCAGCAGCTTGGCCCTCCGGGGGCGGAACACTGAAGCTTTCTTT. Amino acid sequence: CASSLALRGRNTEAFF.

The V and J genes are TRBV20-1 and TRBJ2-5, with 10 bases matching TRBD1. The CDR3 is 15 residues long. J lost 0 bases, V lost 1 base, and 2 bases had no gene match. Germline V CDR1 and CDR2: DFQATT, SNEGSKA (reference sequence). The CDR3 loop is CSARGDRGYQETQYF. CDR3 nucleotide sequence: TGCAGTGCTAGAGGGGACAGGGGCTACCAAGAGACCCAGTACTTC.

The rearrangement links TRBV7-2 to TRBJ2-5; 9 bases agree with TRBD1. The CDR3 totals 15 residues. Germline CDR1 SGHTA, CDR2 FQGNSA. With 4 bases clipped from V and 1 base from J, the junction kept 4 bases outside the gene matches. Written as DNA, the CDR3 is TGTGCCAGCAGCTCGGGACAGGGCATCCAAGAGACCCAGTACTTC. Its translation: CASSSGQGIQETQYF. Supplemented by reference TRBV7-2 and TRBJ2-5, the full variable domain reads GAGVSQSPSNKVTEKGKDVELRCDPISGHTALYWYRQSLGQGLEFLIYFQGNSAPDKSGLPSDRFSAERTGGSVSTLTIQRTQQEDSAVYLCASSSGQGIQETQYFGPGTRLLVL.

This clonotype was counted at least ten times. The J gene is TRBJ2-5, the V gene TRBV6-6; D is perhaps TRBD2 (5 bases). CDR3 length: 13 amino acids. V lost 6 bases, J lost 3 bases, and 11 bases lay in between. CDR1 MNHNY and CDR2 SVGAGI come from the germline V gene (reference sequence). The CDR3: CASSRTPEETQYF. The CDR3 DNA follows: TGTGCCAGCAGCAGGACTCCCGAAGAGACCCAGTACTTC.

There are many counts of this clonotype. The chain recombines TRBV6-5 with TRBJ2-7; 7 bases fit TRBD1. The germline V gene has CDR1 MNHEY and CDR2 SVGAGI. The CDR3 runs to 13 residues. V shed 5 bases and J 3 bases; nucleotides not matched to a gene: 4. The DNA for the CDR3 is TGTGCCAGCAGTCCGGGACAGAACTACGAGCAGTACTTC. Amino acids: CASSPGQNYEQYF.

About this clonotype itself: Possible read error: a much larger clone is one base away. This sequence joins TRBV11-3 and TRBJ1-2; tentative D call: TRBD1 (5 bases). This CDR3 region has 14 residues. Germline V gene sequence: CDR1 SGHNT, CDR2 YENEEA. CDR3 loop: CASSARAGDYDYTF. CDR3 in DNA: TGTGCCAGCAGCGCCCGAGCTGGGGACTATGACTACACCTTC.

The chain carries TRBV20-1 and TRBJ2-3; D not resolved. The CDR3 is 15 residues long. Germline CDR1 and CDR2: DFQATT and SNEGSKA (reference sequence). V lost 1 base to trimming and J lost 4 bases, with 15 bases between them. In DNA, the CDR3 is TGCAGTGCTAGAGTGTTGGGCACCGGCTCAGATACGCAGTATTTT. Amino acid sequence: CSARVLGTGSDTQYF.

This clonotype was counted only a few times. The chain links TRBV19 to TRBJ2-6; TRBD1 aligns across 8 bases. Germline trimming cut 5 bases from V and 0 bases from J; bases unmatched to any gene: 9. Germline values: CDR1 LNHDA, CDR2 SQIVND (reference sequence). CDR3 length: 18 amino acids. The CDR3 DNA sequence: TGTGCCAGTAGTGAACAGGGGGTGAGGTACTCTGGGGCCAACGTCCTGACTTTC. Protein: CASSEQGVRYSGANVLTF. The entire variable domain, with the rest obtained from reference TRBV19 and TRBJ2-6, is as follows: DGGITQSPKYLFRKEGQNVTLSCEQNLNHDAMYWYRQDPGQGLRLIYYSQIVNDFQKGDIAEGYSVSREKKESFPLTVTSAQKNPTAFYLCASSEQGVRYSGANVLTFGAGSRLTVL.

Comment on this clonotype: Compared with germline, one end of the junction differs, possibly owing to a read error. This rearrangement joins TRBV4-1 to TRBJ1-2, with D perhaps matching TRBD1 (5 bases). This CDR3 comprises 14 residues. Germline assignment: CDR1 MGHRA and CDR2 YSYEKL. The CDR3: CASSQPGQGYGCTF. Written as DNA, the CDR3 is TGCGCCAGCAGCCAGCCTGGGCAGGGCTATGGCTGCACCTTC.

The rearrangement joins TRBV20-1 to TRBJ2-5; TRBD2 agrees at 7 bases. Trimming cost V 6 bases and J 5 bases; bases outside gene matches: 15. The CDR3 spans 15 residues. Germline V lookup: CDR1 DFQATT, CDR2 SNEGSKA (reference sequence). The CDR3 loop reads CSAFGGKAYNETQYF. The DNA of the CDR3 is TGCAGTGCGTTCGGGGGGAAGGCCTACAATGAGACCCAGTACTTC.

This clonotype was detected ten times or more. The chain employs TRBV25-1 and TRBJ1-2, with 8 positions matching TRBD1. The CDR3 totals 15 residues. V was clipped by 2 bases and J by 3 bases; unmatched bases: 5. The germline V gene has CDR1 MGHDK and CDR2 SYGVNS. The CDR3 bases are TGTGCCAGCAGTGAAAGGACAGGGACAGACTATGGCTACACCTTC. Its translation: CASSERTGTDYGYTF.

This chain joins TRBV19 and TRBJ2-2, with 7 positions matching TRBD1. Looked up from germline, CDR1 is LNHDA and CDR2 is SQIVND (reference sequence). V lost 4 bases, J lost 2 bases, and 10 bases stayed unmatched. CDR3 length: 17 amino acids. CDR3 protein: CASSTPPGQQNTGELFF. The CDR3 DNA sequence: TGTGCCAGTAGTACCCCACCGGGACAGCAAAACACCGGGGAGCTGTTTTTT.

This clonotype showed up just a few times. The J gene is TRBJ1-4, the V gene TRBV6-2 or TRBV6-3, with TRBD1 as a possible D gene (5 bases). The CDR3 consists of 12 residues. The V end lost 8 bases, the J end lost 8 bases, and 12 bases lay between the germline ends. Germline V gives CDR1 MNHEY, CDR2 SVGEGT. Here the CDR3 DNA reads TGTGCCAGCCGACTCAAGGGGGAAAAACTGTTTTTT. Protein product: CASRLKGEKLFF.

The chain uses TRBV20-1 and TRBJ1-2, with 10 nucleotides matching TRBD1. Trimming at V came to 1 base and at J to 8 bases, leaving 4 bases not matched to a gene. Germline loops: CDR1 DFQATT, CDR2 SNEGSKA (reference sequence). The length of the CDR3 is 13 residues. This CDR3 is CSARGTGGLGYTF. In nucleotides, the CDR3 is TGCAGTGCTAGAGGGACAGGGGGTCTCGGCTACACCTTC.

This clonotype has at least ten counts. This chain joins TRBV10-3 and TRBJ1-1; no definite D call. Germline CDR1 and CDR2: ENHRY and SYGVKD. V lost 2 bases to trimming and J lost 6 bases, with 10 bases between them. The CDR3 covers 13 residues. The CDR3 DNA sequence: TGTGCCATCAGTGAGGCAACGGGGTCTGAAGCTTTCTTT. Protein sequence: CAISEATGSEAFF.

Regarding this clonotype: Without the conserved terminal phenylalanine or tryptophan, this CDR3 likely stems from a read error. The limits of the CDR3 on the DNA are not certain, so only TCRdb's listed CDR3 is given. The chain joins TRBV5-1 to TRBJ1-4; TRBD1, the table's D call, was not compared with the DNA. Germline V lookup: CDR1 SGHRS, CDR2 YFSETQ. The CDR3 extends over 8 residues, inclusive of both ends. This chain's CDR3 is CASSHRAG.

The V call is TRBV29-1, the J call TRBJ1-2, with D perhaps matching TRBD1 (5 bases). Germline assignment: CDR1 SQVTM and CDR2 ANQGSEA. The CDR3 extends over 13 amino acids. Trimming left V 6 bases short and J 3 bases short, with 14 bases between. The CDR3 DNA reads TGCAGCGTGGGACGGGGTGGGGACTATGGCTACACCTTC. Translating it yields CSVGRGGDYGYTF. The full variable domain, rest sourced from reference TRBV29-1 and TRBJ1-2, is SAVISQKPSRDICQRGTSLTIQCQVDSQVTMMFWYRQQPGQSLTLIATANQGSEATYESGFVIDKFPISRPNLTFSTLTVSNMSPEDSSIYLCSVGRGGDYGYTFGSGTRLTVV.

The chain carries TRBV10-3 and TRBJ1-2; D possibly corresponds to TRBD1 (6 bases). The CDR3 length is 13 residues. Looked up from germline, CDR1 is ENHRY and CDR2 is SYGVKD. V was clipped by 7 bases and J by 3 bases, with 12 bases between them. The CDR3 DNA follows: TGTGCCATCATTGAAGGGGGTTACTATGGCTACACCTTC. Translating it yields CAIIEGGYYGYTF.

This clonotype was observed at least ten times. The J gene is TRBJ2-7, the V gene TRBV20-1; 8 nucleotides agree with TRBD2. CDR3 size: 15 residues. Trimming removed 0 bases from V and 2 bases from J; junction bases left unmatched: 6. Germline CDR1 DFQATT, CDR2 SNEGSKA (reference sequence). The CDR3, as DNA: TGCAGTGCTAGAGATCCGACTAGCGCTACCTACGAGCAGTACTTC. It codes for CSARDPTSATYEQYF.

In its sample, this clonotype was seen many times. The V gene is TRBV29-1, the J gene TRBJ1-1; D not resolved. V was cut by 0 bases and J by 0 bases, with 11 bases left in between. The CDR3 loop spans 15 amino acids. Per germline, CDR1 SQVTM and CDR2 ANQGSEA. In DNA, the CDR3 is TGCAGCGTTGAAGATGGACGTATCATGAACACTGAAGCTTTCTTT. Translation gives CSVEDGRIMNTEAFF.

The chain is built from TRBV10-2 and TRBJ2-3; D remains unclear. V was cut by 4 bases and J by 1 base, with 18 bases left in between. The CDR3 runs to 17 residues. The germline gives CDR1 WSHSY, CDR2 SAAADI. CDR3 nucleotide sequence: TGCGCCAGCAGTGTCCTTCATCGGCGCTCTGGCACAGATACGCAGTATTTT. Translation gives CASSVLHRRSGTDTQYF.

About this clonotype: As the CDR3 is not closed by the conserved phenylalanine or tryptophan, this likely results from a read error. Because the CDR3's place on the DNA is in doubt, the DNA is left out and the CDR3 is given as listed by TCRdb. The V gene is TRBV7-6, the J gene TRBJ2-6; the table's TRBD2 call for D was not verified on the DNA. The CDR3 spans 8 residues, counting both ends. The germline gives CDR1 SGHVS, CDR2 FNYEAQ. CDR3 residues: CASSGLTS.

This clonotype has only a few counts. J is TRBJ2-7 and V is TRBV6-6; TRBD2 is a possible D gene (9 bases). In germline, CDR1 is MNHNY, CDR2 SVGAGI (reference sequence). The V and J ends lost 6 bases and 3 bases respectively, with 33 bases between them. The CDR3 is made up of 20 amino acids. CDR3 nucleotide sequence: TGTGCCAGCAGACCCAGTCCGACAGGGGCAAGGTGGACTAGCGTCTACGAGCAGTACTTC. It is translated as CASRPSPTGARWTSVYEQYF.

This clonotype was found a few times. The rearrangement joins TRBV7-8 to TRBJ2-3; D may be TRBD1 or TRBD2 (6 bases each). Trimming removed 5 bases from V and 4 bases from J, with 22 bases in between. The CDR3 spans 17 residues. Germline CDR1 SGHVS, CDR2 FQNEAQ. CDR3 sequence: CASSPVRGTYRPDTQYF. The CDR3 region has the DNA TGTGCCAGCAGCCCTGTGAGGGGGACTTATCGGCCAGATACGCAGTATTTT. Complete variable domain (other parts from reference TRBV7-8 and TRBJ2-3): GAGVSQSPRYKVAKRGQDVALRCDPISGHVSLFWYQQALGQGPEFLTYFQNEAQLDKSGLPSDRFFAERPEGSVSTLKIQRTQQEDSAVYLCASSPVRGTYRPDTQYFGPGTRLTVL.

CDR3 residues: CSARGEREGYGYTF. Here the CDR3 DNA reads TGCAGTGCTAGAGGGGAGCGGGAGGGATATGGCTACACCTTC. The chain uses TRBV20-1 and TRBJ1-2; the D is unclear. V was cut by 1 base and J by 5 bases, with 14 bases left in between. CDR3 size: 14 residues. The germline V gene has CDR1 DFQATT and CDR2 SNEGSKA (reference sequence).

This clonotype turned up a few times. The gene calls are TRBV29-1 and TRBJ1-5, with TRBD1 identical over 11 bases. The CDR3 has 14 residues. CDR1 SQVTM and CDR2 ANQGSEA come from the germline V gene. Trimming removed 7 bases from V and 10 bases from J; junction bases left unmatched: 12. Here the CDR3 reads CSAKDRDRGIPQHF. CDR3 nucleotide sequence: TGCAGCGCTAAGGACCGGGACAGGGGGATTCCCCAGCATTTT.